This paragraph reports one TCR beta chain. Its antigen is not known. This sample is drawn from a study of a mutant IDH1 vaccine in newly diagnosed glioma. The wider study: Treated patients, approximately 62% male and around 40% female, averaged approximately 40 years of age. Study-wide results and limits: Vaccine-induced responses were seen in approximately 93% of patients, spanning several MHC alleles.

The time point here: baseline, week 1 (first vaccination visit). Sample treatment: pre-vaccination baseline after standard-of-care therapy. Only in-frame clones appear in the TCRdb table, and some are missing; sequencing was by immunoSEQ multiplex PCR. The sample records 15,000 to 20,000 clones, roughly 96% being singletons. The receptor was derived from a woman aged 18-35 years with glioma. Some clones in this sample may be carry-over from other donors' samples. The starting material was peripheral blood mononuclear cells (PBMCs), obtained from a glioma patient treated with radiotherapy, temozolomide or both.

The CDR3 DNA sequence: TGCGCCAGCAGCTTAAGACCCTCGGACGATGACGAGCAGTACTTC. It codes for CASSLRPSDDDEQYF. This rearrangement joins TRBV5-1 to TRBJ2-7; D unresolved. This CDR3 has 15 amino acids. V lost 2 bases, J lost 5 bases, and 17 bases lay in between. Germline CDR1 reads SGHRS; CDR2 reads YFSETQ.